This is a list of T cell receptor beta chains from one sample in a study of human T cells and chemical hapten exposure. Via MiXCR, TCRdb re-called the RACE reads, giving one row per CDR3 protein. This sample has roughly 100,000 distinct CDR3 sequences; 34% occur once, and the top ten carry less than 3%. Sequencing used whole blood, obtained in connection with sensitization to the hapten diphenylcyclopropenone (DPC). The receptors were gathered from a middle-aged man with alopecia areata. Some clones in this sample may be carry-over from other donors' samples. Both conserved end residues are part of each CDR3. A D gene is named only where the DNA matches it firmly. Clone size is given for some rows only: seen once, a few or many times, or a class if the clone is expanded.

clone_size j_call v_call d_call cdr3_aa cdr3_nt
few TRBJ1-2 TRBV7-2 . CASSLDLLNYGYTF TGTGCCAGCAGCTTAGATCTCCTTAACTATGGCTACACCTTC
. TRBJ2-3 TRBV27 TRBD2 CASSSSTSGRHTQYF TGTGCCAGCAGTTCCTCGACTAGCGGGAGACATACGCAGTATTTT
. TRBJ2-7 TRBV29-1 . CSVLSSYEQYF TGCAGCGTCCTTAGCTCCTACGAGCAGTACTTC
. TRBJ2-1 TRBV9 . CASSVDGTHYNEQFF TGTGCCAGCAGCGTAGATGGGACTCACTACAATGAGCAGTTCTTC
few TRBJ2-1 TRBV11-3 . CASSLARTGNEQFF TGTGCCAGCAGCTTAGCGAGGACTGGCAATGAGCAGTTCTTC
few TRBJ2-1 TRBV28 . CASTTTRRIPANYNEQFF TGTGCCAGCACAACGACTAGGCGAATCCCGGCAAACTACAATGAGCAGTTCTTC
. TRBJ2-7 TRBV10-3 . CAISSGILYEQYF TGTGCCATCAGTTCCGGGATCCTCTACGAGCAGTACTTC
. TRBJ1-1 TRBV3-1 . CASGGTEAFF TGTGCCAGCGGGGGGACTGAAGCTTTCTTT
once TRBJ2-3 TRBV3-1 TRBD2 CASSQRGLAGGLYRTDTQYF TGTGCCAGCAGCCAACGGGGACTAGCGGGAGGCCTCTACCGCACAGATACGCAGTATTTT
few TRBJ2-6 TRBV7-8 . CASSTLGAPGANVLTF TGTGCCAGCAGCACACTTGGGGCTCCAGGGGCCAACGTCCTGACTTTC
. TRBJ1-5 TRBV5-1 TRBD1 CASSSGQGAHQPQHF TGCGCCAGCAGCTCGGGACAGGGGGCCCATCAGCCCCAGCATTTT
. TRBJ2-3 TRBV20-1 . CSARRPGGTDTQYF TGCAGTGCCCGCCGTCCGGGGGGCACAGATACGCAGTATTTT
. TRBJ1-4 TRBV12-3/TRBV12-4 . CASTQDRANEKLFF TGTGCCAGTACCCAGGACAGAGCTAATGAAAAACTGTTTTTT
few TRBJ2-5 TRBV14 . CASSPLGRQTQETQYF TGTGCCAGCAGCCCCTTAGGACGACAGACACAAGAGACCCAGTACTTC
few TRBJ2-3 TRBV12-3/TRBV12-4 TRBD1 CAITGQVTTDTQYF TGTGCCATTACCGGACAGGTAACCACAGATACGCAGTATTTT
. TRBJ2-3 TRBV6-5 TRBD1 CASSTPDRGGYTDTQYF TGTGCCAGCAGCACGCCGGACAGGGGGGGATATACAGATACGCAGTATTTT
. TRBJ1-2 TRBV29-1 . CSVRDSYGYTF TGCAGCGTCCGAGACAGCTATGGCTACACCTTC
. TRBJ2-4 TRBV29-1 . CSVERVRMGNIQYF TGCAGCGTTGAAAGAGTCAGGATGGGGAACATTCAGTACTTC
. TRBJ2-3 TRBV29-1 . CSVVRDTSTDTQYF TGCAGCGTTGTGCGGGATACTAGCACAGATACGCAGTATTTT
. TRBJ2-5 TRBV20-1 TRBD2 CSGGVPSGASTTQYF TGCAGTGGGGGCGTCCCTAGCGGGGCCTCAACGACCCAGTACTTC
few TRBJ2-7 TRBV28 TRBD2 CASGTSGRPPYEQYF TGTGCCAGCGGGACTAGCGGGAGGCCCCCCTACGAGCAGTACTTC
few TRBJ2-2 TRBV4-2 . CASSRSSPSGDTGELFF TGTGCCAGCAGCCGTTCTTCACCCTCAGGGGACACCGGGGAGCTGTTTTTT
. TRBJ2-1 TRBV7-2 . CASSSPTLIGGEQFF TGTGCCAGCAGCTCCCCGACCCTAATCGGAGGGGAGCAGTTCTTC
. TRBJ1-5 TRBV20-1 . CSAFPPGRDNQPQHF TGCAGTGCTTTTCCGCCCGGCAGGGACAATCAGCCCCAGCATTTT
. TRBJ2-4 TRBV27 . CASSPYFPSENKAKNIQYF TGTGCCAGCAGTCCTTACTTCCCGTCCGAAAACAAAGCCAAAAACATTCAGTACTTC
. TRBJ2-3 TRBV7-2 . CASSLGRWLGADTQYF TGTGCCAGCAGCTTAGGTCGGTGGTTGGGGGCAGATACGCAGTATTTT
. TRBJ2-3 TRBV6-1 TRBD2 CASSDPFRLAGDPTDTQYF TGTGCCAGCAGTGACCCATTCAGACTAGCGGGAGACCCCACAGATACGCAGTATTTT
. TRBJ1-5 TRBV7-8 . CASSSWGRDSNQPQHF TGTGCCAGCAGCTCCTGGGGCCGGGATAGCAATCAGCCCCAGCATTTT
. TRBJ2-5 TRBV29-1 TRBD2 CSVNRGLGDETQYF TGCAGCGTTAACCGGGGACTAGGTGACGAGACCCAGTACTTC
. TRBJ1-1 TRBV10-3 . CAISPLGNTEAFF TGTGCCATCAGTCCCCTCGGGAACACTGAAGCTTTCTTT
few TRBJ1-2 TRBV6-2/TRBV6-3 . CASSDRILPSDYGYTF TGTGCCAGCAGTGATCGTATCTTACCGTCGGACTATGGCTACACCTTC